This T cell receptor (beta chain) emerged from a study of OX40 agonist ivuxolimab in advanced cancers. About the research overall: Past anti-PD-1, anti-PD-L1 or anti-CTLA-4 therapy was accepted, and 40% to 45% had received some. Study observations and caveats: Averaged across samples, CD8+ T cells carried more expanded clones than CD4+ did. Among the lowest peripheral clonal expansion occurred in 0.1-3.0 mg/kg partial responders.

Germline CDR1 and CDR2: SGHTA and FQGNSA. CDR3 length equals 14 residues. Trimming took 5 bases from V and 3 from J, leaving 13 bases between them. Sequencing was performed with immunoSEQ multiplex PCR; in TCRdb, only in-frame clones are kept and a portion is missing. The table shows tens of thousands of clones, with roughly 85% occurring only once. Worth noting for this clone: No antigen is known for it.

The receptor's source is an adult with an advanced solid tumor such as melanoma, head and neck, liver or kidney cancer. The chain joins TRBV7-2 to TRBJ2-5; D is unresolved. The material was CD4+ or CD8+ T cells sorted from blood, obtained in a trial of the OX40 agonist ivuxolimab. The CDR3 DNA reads TGTGCCAGCAGCCCCCGCTTCCGCGAAGAGACCCAGTACTTC. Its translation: CASSPRFREETQYF.